The 10 T cell receptor beta chains reported below all come from one sample, sequenced in a study of vaccination effects on CD4 cells after COVID-19. The assay was immunoSEQ multiplex PCR, and TCRdb's table has in-frame clones only and misses some. The repertoire has about 58,000 clones, around 80% of them found once; the top ten carry around 2.9%. The antigens for these receptors are not known. Subsequent to a culture period of under twelve days, CD4+ T cells were isolated. The sequencing here drew on CD4+ T cells from PBMCs cultured without peptide, taken before COVID-19 vaccination. These receptors came from a human donor who received a COVID-19 vaccine.

The rearrangement joins TRBV6-6 to TRBJ2-3; possibly TRBD1 or TRBD2 for D (5 bases each). Per germline, CDR1 MNHNY and CDR2 SVGAGI (reference sequence). The CDR3 spans 15 residues. V was trimmed by 0 bases and J by 3 bases, leaving 10 bases between them. In DNA form, the CDR3 reads TGTGCCAGCAGTTACTCCCAGGGAGAAACAGATACGCAGTATTTT. This encodes CASSYSQGETDTQYF.

By sample share, this clone is medium-sized. The chain couples TRBV3-1 (or the pseudogene TRBV3-2) to TRBJ1-1, with a weak D call TRBD1 (6 bases). The CDR3 runs to 14 residues. CDR1 is LGHDT, CDR2 YNNKEL, per germline (reference sequence). The V and J ends lost 6 bases and 4 bases respectively, with 15 bases between them. The CDR3 protein is CASSHDRRSTEAFF. CDR3 coding DNA: TGTGCCAGCAGTCATGACAGGAGGAGCACTGAAGCTTTCTTT.

The gene calls are TRBV6-2 or TRBV6-3 and TRBJ1-2; D is possibly TRBD1 (5 bases). The CDR3 has 15 amino acids. V lost 6 bases and J 4 bases, leaving 18 bases between the germline ends. The germline V gene encodes CDR1 MNHEY and CDR2 SVGEGT. The CDR3 DNA sequence: TGTGCCAGCAGCAGAAGAGACAGTCAAACCTATGGCTACACCTTC. It codes for CASSRRDSQTYGYTF.

Remarks on this clone: Other nucleotide sequences in the sample specify the same CDR3. The chain recombines TRBV19 with TRBJ2-1; D is possibly TRBD2 (6 bases). The germline gives CDR1 LNHDA, CDR2 SQIVND (reference sequence). V was trimmed by 5 bases and J by 0 bases, leaving 8 bases between them. The CDR3 contains 14 residues. CDR3 loop: CASSRGSSYNEQFF. CDR3 sequence (DNA): TGTGCCAGTAGTCGGGGGAGCTCCTACAATGAGCAGTTCTTC.

This sequence joins TRBV29-1 and TRBJ1-4; D not resolved. Between the trimmed V and J ends, which lost 4 bases and 1 base, there was a span of 7 bases. The CDR3 spans 13 residues. CDR1 is SQVTM, CDR2 ANQGSEA, per germline. The CDR3 nucleotides read TGCAGCGTTGGGCGGGGAACTAATGAAAAACTGTTTTTT. Protein product: CSVGRGTNEKLFF.

V is TRBV18 and J is TRBJ1-1; TRBD1 aligns across 8 bases. This CDR3 is 17 amino acids long. Germline V gene data show CDR1 as KGHSH and CDR2 as LQKENI. Germline trimming cut 0 bases from V and 1 base from J; bases unmatched to any gene: 7. CDR3 nucleotide sequence: TGTGCCAGCTCACCACCGACAGGGGTCGGCGGGAACACTGAAGCTTTCTTT. Its protein is CASSPPTGVGGNTEAFF.

A remark on this clone: Sequence at one end of the junction differs from germline and may be a read error. V gene TRBV7-3 combines with J gene TRBJ1-2; TRBD1 agrees at 7 bases. From germline, CDR1 is SGHTA and CDR2 FQGTGA. The CDR3 length is 13 residues. Written as DNA, the CDR3 is TGTGCCAGCAGCCTAACAACAGGGGTCGGCTACACCTTC. Protein: CASSLTTGVGYTF.

The chain is built from TRBV24-1 and TRBJ2-3; TRBD1 is a possible D gene (6 bases). The ends were cut back, 9 bases at V and 3 bases at J, with 12 bases in the middle. The CDR3 sequence is 13 residues long. CDR1 KGHDR and CDR2 SFDVKD come from the germline V gene. Written as DNA, the CDR3 is TGTGCCACCCAAAGGACAGTAACAGATACGCAGTATTTT. This sequence encodes CATQRTVTDTQYF.

This chain links TRBV2 with TRBJ2-1, with 7 bases matching TRBD1. This CDR3 region has 14 residues. From germline, CDR1 is SNHLY and CDR2 FYNNEI. V shed 5 bases, J shed 7 bases, and the junction held 8 bases outside the gene matches. The CDR3 DNA is TGTGCCAGCAGTAAACTAACGGGACAGAATGAGCAGTTCTTC. This translates into CASSKLTGQNEQFF.

The rearrangement joins TRBV3-1 (or the pseudogene TRBV3-2) to TRBJ1-1, with unresolved D. With 0 bases removed from V and 8 bases from J, the gap between germline ends came to 13 bases. Germline lookup yields CDR1 LGHDT and CDR2 YNNKEL (reference sequence). This CDR3 is built from 14 residues. The CDR3 region has the DNA TGTGCCAGCAGCCAAGATCCCGGCGATATAGAAGCTTTCTTT. Its protein product is CASSQDPGDIEAFF.